This T cell receptor beta chain was captured in a study of T-cell reconstitution after alpha-beta-depleted transplantation in children. This clonotype was seen at least ten times. The V gene lost 4 bases and the J gene lost 8 bases, with 7 bases spanning the gap. The length of the CDR3 is 11 residues. Preparation of the TCRbeta library used unique molecular identifiers. Each CDR3 protein is one row after TCRdb ran MiXCR on the PCR reads. The sample has hundreds of thousands of distinct CDR3 sequences; around 17% are singletons. V gene TRBV12-3 or TRBV12-4 combines with J gene TRBJ2-3; unclear D gene. The sample in question was PBMCs from the stem cell graft donor, obtained from the stem cell graft. The TCR sequence derives from a human donor who donated a stem cell graft to a child with acute myeloid leukemia. The CDR3 DNA reads as TGTGCCAGCAGTTCAGAAGCTACGCAGTATTTT. Amino acid sequence: CASSSEATQYF.